A single T cell receptor (beta chain) is shown here with its context. Germline V lookup: CDR1 SGHAT, CDR2 FQNNGV. The CDR3 has 17 residues. After removal of 2 bases from V and 4 bases from J, the junction contained 10 bases not matched to a gene. In the original processing: By means of reference gene primer amplification, nucleated cell counts were estimated. Sequencing used immunoSEQ multiplex PCR; TCRdb keeps in-frame clones, though not all of them. V and J calls and clone size are copied from that table; D and trimming were computed from the DNA. Of some 71,000 clones listed, 90% are singletons. This entry comes from a study of blood T cell repertoires in COVID-19. On the study more broadly: Specimens from acute and convalescent COVID-19 originated in the United States, Italy and Spain. The cDNA or gDNA used as material had been derived from T cells, B-cell-depleted T cells, or PBMCs.

The TCR sequence derives from a man aged 45-60 years with acute or convalescent COVID-19. This chain joins TRBV11-2 and TRBJ2-1; 8 positions agree with TRBD2. Material: peripheral blood. CDR3 in amino acids: CASSLRSQLAVYNEQFF. In DNA, the CDR3 is TGTGCCAGCAGCTTACGTTCGCAACTAGCGGTATACAATGAGCAGTTCTTC.